This is a list of T cell receptor beta chains from one sample in a study of T cell responses to AZD1222 COVID-19 vaccine. TCRdb keeps only in-frame clones here, not all; method: immunoSEQ multiplex PCR. The table lists 130,000 to 150,000 clones, 75% to 95% of them singletons. The input for sequencing was peripheral blood, taken on day 0 of AZD1222 vaccination. The source of these receptors is an adult in good health. CDR3s include the opening cysteine and the closing phenylalanine or tryptophan. Fields, in order: V gene, D gene, clone size, J gene, CDR3 protein, CDR3 DNA. A D gene is named only where the DNA matches it firmly. Clone size is given for some rows only: seen once, a few or many times, or a class if the clone is expanded.

TRBV5-1	.	.	TRBJ1-2	CASSLRSQTSNYGYTF	TGCGCCAGCAGCTTGAGGTCCCAGACCTCTAACTATGGCTACACCTTC
TRBV27	TRBD2	.	TRBJ2-7	CASTLIYSGKYEQYF	TGTGCCAGCACCCTCATCTATAGCGGGAAGTACGAGCAGTACTTC
TRBV6-2/TRBV6-3	TRBD1	.	TRBJ2-1	CASSVGQVYNEQFF	TGTGCCAGCAGTGTTGGACAGGTATACAATGAGCAGTTCTTC
TRBV4-1	TRBD1	.	TRBJ2-2	CASRGLRGPNTGELFF	TGCGCCAGCAGAGGGTTGAGGGGGCCGAACACCGGGGAGCTGTTTTTT
TRBV6-4	TRBD2	once	TRBJ2-3	CASSPLAGGTDTQYF	TGTGCCAGCAGTCCCCTAGCGGGGGGAACAGATACGCAGTATTTT
TRBV18	TRBD1	.	TRBJ1-1	CASSPLGTGATEAFF	TGTGCCAGCTCACCGCTGGGGACAGGGGCCACTGAAGCTTTCTTT
TRBV11-3	.	.	TRBJ2-1	CASSYRGGDNEQFF	TGTGCCAGCAGCTATAGAGGGGGAGACAATGAGCAGTTCTTC
TRBV7-2	.	.	TRBJ1-1	CASSSRVGNTEAFF	TGTGCCAGCAGCTCCAGGGTTGGGAACACTGAAGCTTTCTTT
TRBV29-1	TRBD1	.	TRBJ2-7	CSVEEQGGVWEQYF	TGCAGCGTTGAAGAACAGGGGGGAGTGTGGGAGCAGTACTTC
TRBV15	.	.	TRBJ1-4	CATSRVRVGAGLFF	TGTGCCACCAGCAGAGTGCGGGTAGGGGCCGGACTGTTTTTT
TRBV12-3/TRBV12-4	.	.	TRBJ2-7	CASFQRSSYEQYF	TGTGCCAGCTTCCAGCGGAGTTCCTACGAGCAGTACTTC
TRBV4-2	.	.	TRBJ1-4	CAISWTTNEKLFF	TGTGCCATCTCGTGGACGACTAATGAAAAACTGTTTTTT
TRBV29-1	TRBD1	.	TRBJ1-1	CSGQGVSTEAFF	TGCAGCGGACAGGGGGTATCCACTGAAGCTTTCTTT
TRBV5-4	TRBD2	.	TRBJ2-3	CASSLSTPSGILDTQYF	TGTGCCAGCAGCTTGTCAACGCCTAGCGGGATTTTAGATACGCAGTATTTT
TRBV6-5	.	.	TRBJ2-3	CASSYSRDTQYF	TGTGCCAGCAGTTACTCGCGAGATACGCAGTATTTT
TRBV13	TRBD2	.	TRBJ2-7	CASRGSGNLVEQYF	TGTGCCAGCCGCGGTAGCGGGAATTTGGTAGAGCAGTACTTC
TRBV27	TRBD2	.	TRBJ2-1	CASSTSGAPNEQFF	TGTGCCAGCAGTACTAGCGGGGCCCCCAATGAGCAGTTCTTC
TRBV27	.	.	TRBJ1-1	CASKWGVGTEAFF	TGTGCCAGCAAGTGGGGGGTCGGCACTGAAGCTTTCTTT
TRBV15	TRBD1	.	TRBJ2-7	CATSRDGTGYSYEQYF	TGTGCCACCAGCAGAGATGGGACAGGGTATTCCTACGAGCAGTACTTC
TRBV15	TRBD1	.	TRBJ1-1	CATSRAARTGGRAFF	TGTGCCACCAGCAGAGCCGCCAGGACAGGCGGGAGGGCTTTCTTT
TRBV30	.	.	TRBJ1-2	CAWSVLHDNYGYTF	TGTGCCTGGAGTGTACTCCATGATAACTATGGCTACACCTTC
TRBV6-5	.	.	TRBJ2-7	CASSYGLMSEQYF	TGTGCCAGCAGTTACGGACTTATGTCCGAGCAGTACTTC
TRBV3-1/TRBV3-2	.	.	TRBJ1-2	CASSPPMSSGHYGYTF	TGTGCCAGCAGCCCTCCCATGTCCTCAGGGCACTATGGCTACACCTTC
TRBV30	.	.	TRBJ2-3	CAWSPIGGSTDTQYF	TGTGCCTGGAGCCCGATCGGGGGCTCCACAGATACGCAGTATTTT
TRBV30	TRBD1	.	TRBJ2-7	CAWSGRTGGEQYF	TGTGCCTGGAGCGGAAGGACAGGGGGCGAGCAGTACTTC
TRBV27	.	.	TRBJ1-2	CASSLLGSNYGYTF	TGTGCCAGCAGTTTGTTGGGCAGTAACTATGGCTACACCTTC
TRBV6-1	.	once	TRBJ1-5	CASSEATAYQPQHF	TGTGCCAGCAGTGAAGCGACAGCCTATCAGCCCCAGCATTTT
TRBV19	.	.	TRBJ2-1	CASTQGGSVPYNEQFF	TGTGCCAGTACCCAAGGAGGCTCAGTACCCTACAATGAGCAGTTCTTC
TRBV24-1	TRBD1	.	TRBJ1-5	CATSVDRRDSNQPQHF	TGTGCCACTAGTGTGGACAGGAGAGATAGCAATCAGCCCCAGCATTTT
TRBV9	.	.	TRBJ2-1	CASSVQDEQFF	TGTGCCAGCAGCGTTCAGGATGAGCAGTTCTTC
TRBV30	TRBD2	.	TRBJ2-1	CAWRTSGTFNEQFF	TGTGCCTGGAGGACTAGCGGGACGTTCAATGAGCAGTTCTTC
TRBV30	.	few	TRBJ1-6	CAWSGTRKYNSPLHF	TGTGCCTGGAGCGGCACCAGGAAATATAATTCACCCCTCCACTTT
TRBV2	.	.	TRBJ1-6	CASSEESSYNSPLHF	TGTGCCAGCAGTGAAGAGAGCTCCTATAATTCACCCCTCCACTTT
TRBV3-1/TRBV3-2	.	.	TRBJ2-4	CASSQLAQGAKNIQYF	TGTGCCAGCAGCCAGCTTGCCCAAGGGGCCAAAAACATTCAGTACTTC
TRBV19	.	.	TRBJ1-1	CASRGILENTEAFF	TGTGCCAGTAGGGGGATACTGGAGAACACTGAAGCTTTCTTT
TRBV7-3	TRBD2	.	TRBJ2-1	CASSSPGLAGGSNEQFF	TGTGCCAGCAGCTCCCCGGGACTAGCGGGAGGGTCCAATGAGCAGTTCTTC
TRBV25-1	.	.	TRBJ1-3	CASTRGNTIYF	TGTGCCAGCACCCGAGGAAACACCATATATTTT
TRBV5-1	TRBD1	.	TRBJ2-1	CASSLDGRGSYNEQFF	TGCGCCAGCAGCTTGGATGGCAGGGGGTCCTACAATGAGCAGTTCTTC
TRBV4-2	.	.	TRBJ1-2	CASSQAMGNAGYTF	TGTGCCAGCAGCCAAGCCATGGGTAATGCTGGCTACACCTTC
TRBV6-5	TRBD1	.	TRBJ2-7	CASKGQGLYEQYF	TGTGCCAGCAAGGGACAGGGACTCTACGAGCAGTACTTC
TRBV28	.	.	TRBJ1-2	CASTTGRPSYGYTF	TGTGCCAGCACCACTGGGCGACCGAGCTATGGCTACACCTTC
TRBV30	TRBD1	.	TRBJ1-5	CALGPGTVNQPQHF	TGTGCCCTCGGCCCCGGGACAGTCAATCAGCCCCAGCATTTT
TRBV30	.	.	TRBJ2-7	CAWSAGLSTYEQYF	TGTGCCTGGAGTGCGGGACTGTCTACCTACGAGCAGTACTTC
TRBV6-5	.	few	TRBJ2-3	CASSPGAEAGTQYF	TGTGCCAGCAGTCCTGGGGCAGAGGCAGGTACGCAGTATTTT
TRBV6-1	TRBD1	.	TRBJ1-5	CASSEARDRLGQPQHF	TGTGCCAGCAGTGAAGCAAGGGACAGACTGGGTCAGCCCCAGCATTTT
TRBV19	TRBD1	.	TRBJ2-6	CASSIRPGQGSSGANVLTF	TGTGCCAGTAGTATACGACCGGGACAGGGAAGCTCTGGGGCCAACGTCCTGACTTTC
TRBV6-5	TRBD1	.	TRBJ1-1	CASSYRAGGVNTEAFF	TGTGCCAGCAGTTATAGGGCAGGGGGAGTGAACACTGAAGCTTTCTTT
TRBV3-1/TRBV3-2	.	.	TRBJ1-2	CASSPRGADYGYTF	TGTGCCAGCAGCCCCCGAGGGGCGGACTATGGCTACACCTTC
TRBV19	TRBD2	.	TRBJ2-1	CASSIMGLATINEQFF	TGTGCCAGTAGTATAATGGGACTAGCTACGATCAATGAGCAGTTCTTC
TRBV27	.	.	TRBJ1-1	CASRVGTRFNTEAFF	TGTGCCAGCAGGGTGGGGACGAGGTTCAACACTGAAGCTTTCTTT
TRBV7-9	TRBD1	.	TRBJ1-1	CASRAGGNTEAFF	TGTGCCAGCAGGGCAGGGGGCAACACTGAAGCTTTCTTT
TRBV3-1/TRBV3-2	.	few	TRBJ1-2	CASSQFPGPRNYGYTF	TGTGCCAGCAGCCAATTCCCCGGGCCGCGTAACTATGGCTACACCTTC
TRBV27	.	.	TRBJ2-1	CASRKPIPSNEQFF	TGTGCCAGCAGAAAACCTATTCCCAGCAATGAGCAGTTCTTC
TRBV4-1	.	.	TRBJ1-4	CASSSLGKRSGEKLFF	TGCGCCAGCAGTTCACTGGGGAAGCGATCCGGTGAAAAACTGTTTTTT
TRBV12-3/TRBV12-4	.	.	TRBJ2-1	CASSFLGEQFF	TGTGCCAGCAGTTTTCTGGGTGAGCAGTTCTTC
TRBV29-1	TRBD2	.	TRBJ2-1	CSVRLAGGVSEQFF	TGCAGCGTTCGGCTAGCGGGAGGGGTAAGTGAGCAGTTCTTC
TRBV18	.	.	TRBJ2-5	CASSPLGGEETQYF	TGTGCCAGCTCACCTTTGGGGGGAGAAGAGACCCAGTACTTC